One and the same sample provided the 20 T cell receptor beta chains below, sequenced in a study of blood T cell repertoires in COVID-19. Generated by immunoSEQ multiplex PCR, the TCRdb table keeps only in-frame clones and is missing some. The repertoire has 200,000 to 250,000 clones, about nine tenths of them found once; the top ten carry 2.5% to 3.5%. Sequenced material: PBMCs or T cells enriched from blood (not recorded which). The receptors were gathered from a woman in her fifties or sixties in a cohort exposed to, infected with or recovered from COVID-19 (not recorded which).

The rearrangement joins TRBV7-8 to TRBJ2-7; 8 bases align to TRBD1. The CDR3 contains 15 residues. V trimming: 5 bases; J trimming: 5 bases; junction bases outside the gene matches: 11. Germline V gene data show CDR1 as SGHVS and CDR2 as FQNEAQ. The CDR3 region has the DNA TGTGCCAGCAGCCCCCGACAGGGGACCTTTGACGAGCAGTACTTC. Translating it yields CASSPRQGTFDEQYF.

The chain combines TRBV7-2 with TRBJ2-5; 12 bases are shared with TRBD2. Germline V lookup: CDR1 SGHTA, CDR2 FQGNSA. The V gene end was trimmed by 5 bases and the J gene end by 0 bases; junction bases not matched to a gene: 4. The length of the CDR3 is 16 residues. CDR3 sequence (DNA): TGTGCCAGCAGCGCTACTAGCGGGGGGTACCAAGAGACCCAGTACTTC. It yields the protein CASSATSGGYQETQYF.

The J gene is TRBJ1-5, the V gene TRBV19; TRBD1 aligns across 10 bases. Germline V CDR1 and CDR2: LNHDA, SQIVND (reference sequence). The CDR3 runs to 16 residues. With 6 bases clipped from V and 1 base from J, the junction kept 6 bases outside the gene matches. As DNA, the CDR3 is TGTGCCAGTAGACGGACAGGGGGGACAAGCAATCAGCCCCAGCATTTT. This gives the protein CASRRTGGTSNQPQHF.

The chain links TRBV5-1 to TRBJ1-2; D uncertain. Germline CDR1 SGHRS, CDR2 YFSETQ. The V gene lost 5 bases and the J gene lost 4 bases, with 24 bases spanning the gap. The CDR3 is made up of 17 amino acids. This chain's CDR3 is CASRSTGLIGRAYGYTF. For the CDR3, the DNA is TGCGCCAGCAGGTCGACGGGCCTCATCGGGCGGGCCTATGGCTACACCTTC.

J is TRBJ2-7 and V is TRBV4-2; D unresolved. Trimming stripped 8 bases from V and 12 bases from J, with 11 bases between. This CDR3 spans 9 amino acids. Germline lookup yields CDR1 LGHNA and CDR2 YNFKEQ. CDR3: CASWQRRYF. CDR3 DNA sequence: TGTGCCAGCTGGCAGCGTCGGTACTTC.

V gene TRBV15 combines with J gene TRBJ1-2; 12 bases align to TRBD1. Germline V gives CDR1 LNHNV, CDR2 YYDKDF (reference sequence). The junction had 11 bases not matched to a gene; V was cut back by 5 bases and J by 7 bases. The CDR3 has 16 amino acids. Here the CDR3 DNA reads TGTGCCACCAGCTGGATTTCGGGACAGGGGGCAGGTGGCTACACCTTC. Encoded protein: CATSWISGQGAGGYTF.

The V and J genes are TRBV15 and TRBJ1-2; 9 bases fit TRBD1. CDR3 length equals 14 residues. V shed 5 bases and J 5 bases; nucleotides not matched to a gene: 6. CDR1 and CDR2 (germline): LNHNV, YYDKDF (reference sequence). The CDR3 sequence is CATSPRDRAYGYTF. The CDR3 DNA reads as TGTGCCACCAGCCCCAGGGACAGGGCTTATGGCTACACCTTC.

The V gene is TRBV7-3, the J gene TRBJ1-1; TRBD1 matches at 7 bases. Germline V gene data show CDR1 as SGHTA and CDR2 as FQGTGA. This CDR3 has 14 amino acids. V lost 5 bases and J lost 5; bases outside the gene matches: 8. As DNA, the CDR3 is TGTGCCAGCAGCACACAGGGGTCGGGGACTGAAGCTTTCTTT. This encodes CASSTQGSGTEAFF.

This chain joins TRBV15 and TRBJ2-7, with D possibly TRBD1 on 5 matching bases. The V gene lost 3 bases and the J gene lost 7 bases, with 22 bases spanning the gap. The germline gives CDR1 LNHNV, CDR2 YYDKDF (reference sequence). This CDR3 region has 16 residues. CDR3 in DNA: TGTGCCACCAGCAGGGGGAAGGGCGAAGGGGCGACGGAGCAGTACTTC. Protein sequence: CATSRGKGEGATEQYF.

V and J are TRBV6-5 and TRBJ1-6; 8 bases line up with TRBD1. The length of the CDR3 is 13 residues. Germline V CDR1 and CDR2: MNHEY, SVGAGI. J gave up 8 bases and V 4 bases, and 1 base lay outside the gene matches. The CDR3 DNA reads as TGTGCCAGCAGTTCGACAGGGGATTCACCCCTCCACTTT. Translated, it gives CASSSTGDSPLHF.

This rearrangement joins TRBV2 to TRBJ1-1; D remains ambiguous. The ends were cut back, 5 bases at V and 3 bases at J, with 16 bases in the middle. Germline values: CDR1 SNHLY, CDR2 FYNNEI. CDR3 length equals 15 residues. The CDR3 sequence: CASSPLGGVHTEAFF. For the CDR3, the DNA is TGTGCCAGCAGTCCCTTGGGCGGGGTTCACACTGAAGCTTTCTTT. Supplemented by reference TRBV2 and TRBJ1-1, the full variable domain reads EPEVTQTPSHQVTQMGQEVILRCVPISNHLYFYWYRQILGQKVEFLVSFYNNEISEKSEIFDDQFSVERPDGSNFTLKIRSTKLEDSAMYFCASSPLGGVHTEAFFGQGTRLTVV.

This chain connects TRBV30 to TRBJ1-2; D is ambiguous. V was cut by 1 base and J by 2 bases, with 14 bases left in between. This CDR3 has 15 residues. The germline V gene has CDR1 GTSNPN and CDR2 SVGIG (reference sequence). The CDR3 coding sequence is TGTGCCTGGAGTGCCTTTTTTATCCGGAACTATGGCTACACCTTC. Its translation: CAWSAFFIRNYGYTF.

This chain links TRBV5-1 with TRBJ2-7, with D tentatively TRBD1 (5 bases). V was cut by 7 bases and J by 3 bases, with 17 bases left in between. The CDR3 is 14 residues long. Germline CDR1 SGHRS, CDR2 YFSETQ. CDR3 nucleotide sequence: TGCGCCAGCTCTTTCCTCCAAACAGGCTACGAGCAGTACTTC. Its protein product is CASSFLQTGYEQYF.

J is TRBJ2-3 and V is TRBV11-1; 7 bases line up with TRBD1. Germline CDR1 and CDR2: SGHAT and FQDESV (reference sequence). V lost 4 bases, J lost 3 bases, and 10 bases stayed unmatched. CDR3 size: 16 residues. This chain's CDR3 is CASSSLTDRTTDTQYF. The CDR3 coding sequence is TGTGCCAGCAGCTCTCTTACGGACAGGACTACAGATACGCAGTATTTT.

The chain combines TRBV6-5 with TRBJ2-5, with 10 bases fitting TRBD1. This CDR3 is built from 15 residues. J lost 3 bases, V lost 6 bases, and 7 bases had no gene match. Per germline, CDR1 MNHEY and CDR2 SVGAGI. The CDR3 loop is CASSRSGTGEETQYF. Written as DNA, the CDR3 is TGTGCCAGCAGCCGGTCCGGGACAGGGGAAGAGACCCAGTACTTC.

This sequence joins TRBV7-2 and TRBJ1-1; weak D call: TRBD1 (5 bases). The germline V gene encodes CDR1 SGHTA and CDR2 FQGNSA. The CDR3 covers 15 residues. Trimming took off 2 bases at V and 7 bases at J, with 17 bases between the two ends. The CDR3 loop is CASSLTPNPGVEAFF. Written as DNA, the CDR3 is TGTGCCAGCAGCTTAACCCCGAACCCGGGGGTTGAAGCTTTCTTT.

V gene TRBV27 combines with J gene TRBJ2-7, with unresolved D. Germline CDR1 MNHEY, CDR2 SMNVEV (reference sequence). This CDR3 comprises 15 residues. Trimming took 2 bases from V and 6 from J, leaving 17 bases between them. The chain's CDR3 is CASSLRPVSLGEQYF. In DNA, the CDR3 is TGTGCCAGCAGTTTAAGGCCCGTTAGCCTGGGCGAGCAGTACTTC.

The chain recombines TRBV15 with TRBJ1-3; D call uncertain. Germline-derived CDR1 and CDR2 are LNHNV and YYDKDF (reference sequence). V was shortened by 4 bases and J by 8 bases, with 15 bases between the two germline ends. The CDR3 length is 14 residues. The CDR3 is CATSTYEGRDTIYF. CDR3 DNA: TGTGCCACCAGCACCTATGAGGGTAGGGACACCATATATTTT.

This chain connects TRBV7-8 to TRBJ1-2; 9 bases line up with TRBD1. There are 14 residues in the CDR3. Germline CDR1 is SGHVS and CDR2 is FQNEAQ. V lost 4 bases, J lost 3 bases, and 3 bases stayed unmatched. CDR3: CASSWDREDYGYTF. CDR3 coding DNA: TGTGCCAGCAGCTGGGACAGGGAGGACTATGGCTACACCTTC. The full variable domain, its missing parts supplied by reference TRBV7-8 and TRBJ1-2, is GAGVSQSPRYKVAKRGQDVALRCDPISGHVSLFWYQQALGQGPEFLTYFQNEAQLDKSGLPSDRFFAERPEGSVSTLKIQRTQQEDSAVYLCASSWDREDYGYTFGSGTRLTVV.

This clone has only one observation. The chain joins TRBV28 to TRBJ2-7; weak D call: TRBD1 (7 bases). Germline loops: CDR1 MDHEN, CDR2 SYDVKM. Trimming pared 5 bases from V and 4 bases from J, leaving 21 bases between. The CDR3 consists of 16 residues. The CDR3, as DNA: TGTGCCAGCAGTCCCAGGACAGGAGGGGGTAGGTACGAGCAGTACTTC. It specifies CASSPRTGGGRYEQYF.